Shown below are 16 T cell receptor beta chains from a single sample sequenced in a study of blood T cell repertoires in COVID-19. Libraries were prepared by immunoSEQ multiplex PCR; TCRdb keeps only in-frame clonotypes and omits some of them. The repertoire holds more than 120,000 clones, with approximately 90% as singletons. Sequencing was carried out using peripheral blood. The source of these receptors is a woman aged 45 to 65 with acute or convalescent COVID-19.

This clone has a single count. This chain uses TRBV6-4 with TRBJ1-2; D gene ambiguous. CDR3 length: 14 amino acids. CDR1 and CDR2 (germline): MRHNA, SNTAGT. The ends were cut back, 3 bases at V and 4 bases at J, with 12 bases in the middle. This chain's CDR3 is CASSESGDGYGYTF. The CDR3 bases are TGTGCCAGCAGTGAGTCGGGTGACGGCTATGGCTACACCTTC.

The chain joins TRBV25-1 to TRBJ2-5, with 9 bases identical to TRBD1. Germline trimming cut 3 bases from V and 5 bases from J; bases unmatched to any gene: 4. Germline V gives CDR1 MGHDK, CDR2 SYGVNS. The CDR3 loop spans 14 amino acids. The CDR3 bases are TGTGCCAGCAGTGAGACAGGGGGATCGGAGACCCAGTACTTC. Encoded protein: CASSETGGSETQYF.

This clone was counted between two and nine times. The chain uses TRBV4-1 and TRBJ1-5; tentatively, D is TRBD1 (6 bases). Trimming shortened V by 4 bases and J by 1 base, and 23 bases separated the two germline ends. The CDR3 has 19 amino acids. Germline CDR1 MGHRA, CDR2 YSYEKL. Here the CDR3 DNA reads TGCGCCAGCAGCCTACACAACCTACAGGGAAGCGTGAGCAATCAGCCCCAGCATTTT. Protein sequence: CASSLHNLQGSVSNQPQHF.

The genes are TRBV19 and TRBJ2-7, with unresolved D. Trimming took off 3 bases at V and 2 bases at J, with 11 bases between the two ends. The germline CDR1 and CDR2 sequences are LNHDA and SQIVND (reference sequence). The CDR3 runs to 14 residues. CDR3 in DNA: TGTGCCAGTAGTATCTGGCAAAATACCTACGAGCAGTACTTC. Its protein product is CASSIWQNTYEQYF.

This clone was seen a single time. The rearrangement links TRBV7-8 to TRBJ1-2; 7 nucleotides line up with TRBD1. CDR3 length equals 13 residues. V shed 5 bases, J shed 3 bases, and the junction held 3 bases outside the gene matches. The germline gives CDR1 SGHVS, CDR2 FQNEAQ. CDR3 region: CASSHGQDYGYTF. CDR3 nucleotide sequence: TGTGCCAGCAGCCACGGACAGGACTATGGCTACACCTTC.

A few counts support this clone. This sequence joins TRBV5-1 and TRBJ1-3; D ambiguous. Looked up from germline, CDR1 is SGHRS and CDR2 is YFSETQ. The CDR3 has 16 residues. Trimming cost V 4 bases and J 4 bases, with 18 bases left between them. The CDR3 spells CASSPTPTAGGNTIYF. Here the CDR3 DNA reads TGCGCCAGCAGCCCGACACCCACGGCGGGGGGAAACACCATATATTTT.

Comment on this clone: One end of the junction is discordant with germline, which a read error may explain. The chain uses TRBV3-1 (or the pseudogene TRBV3-2) and TRBJ2-1; a possible D gene is TRBD1 (6 bases). This CDR3 has 14 residues. Germline V gene data show CDR1 as LGHDT and CDR2 as YNNKEL (reference sequence). CDR3 sequence: CASSHGGNYDEQFF. DNA for the CDR3: TGTGCCAGCAGCCATGGGGGCAACTACGATGAGCAGTTCTTC.

This chain uses TRBV2 with TRBJ2-4, with D possibly matching TRBD2 (5 bases). The CDR3 runs to 13 residues. The ends were cut back, 5 bases at V and 4 bases at J, with 9 bases in the middle. Germline values: CDR1 SNHLY, CDR2 FYNNEI. In DNA, the CDR3 is TGTGCCAGCAGTTTGGAGCGGAAAAACATTCAGTACTTC. Translation gives CASSLERKNIQYF.

This rearrangement joins TRBV6-5 to TRBJ2-7, with 12 nucleotides matching TRBD2. With 7 bases clipped from V and 3 bases from J, the junction kept 7 bases outside the gene matches. The germline gives CDR1 MNHEY, CDR2 SVGAGI. This CDR3 spans 15 amino acids. The chain's CDR3 is CASTRTSGDNYEQYF. In DNA form, the CDR3 reads TGTGCCAGCACCCGGACTAGCGGGGATAACTACGAGCAGTACTTC.

The chain uses TRBV25-1 and TRBJ2-3; 9 bases align to TRBD2. This CDR3 comprises 16 residues. The V and J ends lost 3 bases and 5 bases, in that order; junction bases with no gene match: 9. Germline CDR1 is MGHDK and CDR2 is SYGVNS. CDR3 amino acids: CASSDSGRGGLDTQYF. For the CDR3, the DNA is TGTGCCAGCAGTGATTCCGGGCGGGGGGGCCTAGATACGCAGTATTTT.

The chain carries TRBV9 and TRBJ1-6; D is undetermined. CDR3 size: 14 residues. The ends were cut back, 0 bases at V and 5 bases at J, with 6 bases in the middle. Per germline, CDR1 SGDLS and CDR2 YYNGEE. The CDR3 loop reads CASSVGENNSPLHF. CDR3 coding DNA: TGTGCCAGCAGCGTAGGAGAGAATAATTCACCCCTCCACTTT.

The DNA of the CDR3 is TGTGCCAGCAGCTTAAGCGGGGTGAGTTCACCCCTCCACTTT. This translates into CASSLSGVSSPLHF. The V call is TRBV28, the J call TRBJ1-6; D call uncertain. Germline assignment: CDR1 MDHEN and CDR2 SYDVKM. Deletions cut 6 bases from V and 9 bases from J, with 15 bases between. The CDR3 contains 14 residues. The whole variable domain, filled in from reference TRBV28 and TRBJ1-6, reads DVKVTQSSRYLVKRTGEKVFLECVQDMDHENMFWYRQDPGLGLRLIYFSYDVKMKEKGDIPEGYSVSREKKERFSLILESASTNQTSMYLCASSLSGVSSPLHFGNGTRLTVT.

As for this clone: At one end, the junction sequence differs from germline, possibly due to a read error. This CDR3 is CAGSEDARQAPHGYTF. The CDR3 nucleotides are TGTGCCGGCAGTGAGGATGCGAGACAGGCTCCTCATGGCTACACCTTC. The gene calls are TRBV2 and TRBJ1-2, with a possible D match to TRBD1 (6 bases). Per germline, CDR1 SNHLY and CDR2 FYNNEI. This CDR3 has 16 amino acids.

The chain links TRBV4-2 to TRBJ2-3, with unresolved D. Trimming took 4 bases from V and 2 from J, leaving 16 bases between them. This CDR3 has 16 residues. Per the germline V gene, CDR1 is LGHNA and CDR2 is YNFKEQ. CDR3 sequence reads: CASSRALVGSTDTQYF. In DNA, the CDR3 is TGTGCCAGCAGCCGTGCGCTAGTCGGCTCCACAGATACGCAGTATTTT.

This rearrangement joins TRBV11-1 to TRBJ2-7; 8 bases fit TRBD2. The CDR3 is 15 residues long. Germline V gene sequence: CDR1 SGHAT, CDR2 FQDESV (reference sequence). Trimming took 4 bases from V and 3 from J; bases not matched to a gene: 8. The CDR3 DNA sequence: TGTGCCAGCAGCTCCTTGGCGGGGGGTGACTACGAGCAGTACTTC. Translation: CASSSLAGGDYEQYF.

The genes are TRBV7-3 and TRBJ1-1; TRBD1 matches 8 bases. The germline V gene encodes CDR1 SGHTA and CDR2 FQGTGA. This CDR3 is built from 13 residues. J was trimmed by 7 bases and V by 3 bases; bases with no gene match: 4. As DNA, the CDR3 is TGTGCCAGCAGCTTGAACAGGGGGGATGAAGCTTTCTTT. This translates into CASSLNRGDEAFF.